Reported below is one T cell receptor beta chain. These data are taken from a study of blood T cell repertoires in COVID-19. Here immunoSEQ multiplex PCR was the method, and the copy in TCRdb shows in-frame clones only, minus some. Here the sample spans 350,000 to 450,000 clones, just over 90% being singletons. Input material: PBMCs or T cells enriched from blood (not recorded which). The sequence was collected from a woman between 35 and 50 years old who had been exposed to COVID-19.

The CDR3 here is CASSLAIVRGRETQYF. The CDR3 coding sequence is TGTGCCAGCAGCTTGGCGATTGTCAGGGGGCGCGAGACCCAGTACTTC. J is TRBJ2-5 and V is TRBV5-4; 8 bases map to TRBD1. Germline trimming cut 0 bases from V and 5 bases from J; bases unmatched to any gene: 9. This CDR3 has 16 amino acids. The germline gives CDR1 SGHNT, CDR2 YYREEE (reference sequence).